These 13 T cell receptor beta chains were all obtained from the same sample, sequenced in a study of cytomegalovirus exposure and HLA in healthy donors. Primers for the PCR totalled 60 Vbeta and 13 Jbeta. The assay was immunoSEQ multiplex PCR, and TCRdb's table has in-frame clones only and misses some. The sample holds tens of thousands of clones. The source material was PBMCs. Receptors originate from a man younger than 35 in good health and CMV-seropositive.

V gene TRBV2 combines with J gene TRBJ2-2; 8 positions match TRBD1. The CDR3 is 14 residues long. V was clipped by 8 bases and J by 1 base; unmatched bases: 3. Germline values: CDR1 SNHLY, CDR2 FYNNEI. CDR3 nucleotide sequence: TGTGCCAGCGGGACAGGAATGAACACCGGGGAGCTGTTTTTT. Translation gives CASGTGMNTGELFF.

This rearrangement joins TRBV29-1 to TRBJ2-7; D ambiguous. This CDR3 comprises 12 residues. Germline CDR1 is SQVTM and CDR2 is ANQGSEA. With 4 bases removed from V and 2 bases from J, the gap between germline ends came to 9 bases. CDR3 in DNA: TGCAGCGTTGTAAGCGCAACCTACGAGCAGTACTTC. Translation: CSVVSATYEQYF.

The chain is built from TRBV7-2 and TRBJ2-1; TRBD2 agrees at 10 bases. Germline trimming cut 5 bases from V and 7 bases from J; bases unmatched to any gene: 14. Germline V gene data show CDR1 as SGHTA and CDR2 as FQGNSA. The length of the CDR3 is 17 residues. Written as DNA, the CDR3 is TGTGCCAGCAGCCGATTCTCAGCGGGAGGGCCGTGGAATGAGCAGTTCTTC. Encoded protein: CASSRFSAGGPWNEQFF.

The chain is built from TRBV9 and TRBJ2-1; 8 bases fit TRBD2. This CDR3 region has 14 residues. Germline CDR1 SGDLS, CDR2 YYNGEE. V shed 7 bases, J shed 6 bases, and the junction held 9 bases outside the gene matches. In DNA, the CDR3 is TGTGCCAGCGGTAAGCGGGAGAACGGCAATGAGCAGTTCTTC. Its protein is CASGKRENGNEQFF.

V gene TRBV7-2 combines with J gene TRBJ2-1; D is unclear. This CDR3 has 13 residues. Trimming removed 5 bases from V and 3 bases from J, with 8 bases in between. CDR1 is SGHTA, CDR2 FQGNSA, per germline. The DNA of the CDR3 is TGTGCCAGCAGCCCGACTCGCTACAATGAGCAGTTCTTC. It yields the protein CASSPTRYNEQFF.

This chain connects TRBV6-1 to TRBJ1-1, with a weak D call TRBD1 (5 bases). The length of the CDR3 is 13 residues. From germline, CDR1 is MNHNS and CDR2 SASEGT. V was clipped by 7 bases and J by 1 base, with 10 bases between them. The CDR3 here is CASNRLQNTEAFF. CDR3 nucleotide sequence: TGTGCCAGCAACAGGTTACAGAACACTGAAGCTTTCTTT.

The rearrangement joins TRBV25-1 to TRBJ1-1, with 7 bases aligning to TRBD1. The CDR3 has 17 amino acids. Germline values: CDR1 MGHDK, CDR2 SYGVNS. V shed 3 bases, J shed 2 bases, and the junction held 12 bases outside the gene matches. The CDR3 nucleotides are TGTGCCAGCAGTGACTACTCGACAGGGAGTGGAAACACTGAAGCTTTCTTT. Amino acid sequence: CASSDYSTGSGNTEAFF.

The rearrangement joins TRBV28 to TRBJ1-1; 7 nucleotides line up with TRBD1. With 2 bases clipped from V and 9 bases from J, the junction kept 15 bases outside the gene matches. Germline V gene sequence: CDR1 MDHEN, CDR2 SYDVKM. The CDR3 loop spans 16 amino acids. The CDR3 region is CASSLPSTGLRLKAFF. The CDR3, as DNA: TGTGCCAGCAGTTTACCCTCGACAGGGTTGAGACTAAAAGCTTTCTTT.

The chain carries TRBV7-6 and TRBJ1-2, with 7 bases that match TRBD1. The CDR3 has 17 amino acids. Germline assignment: CDR1 SGHVS and CDR2 FNYEAQ. V was pared by 4 bases and J by 8 bases, with 19 bases of the junction left unmatched. This CDR3 reads CASSSERALQGRGGYTF. For the CDR3, the DNA is TGTGCCAGCAGCTCAGAGAGGGCGTTACAGGGGAGAGGAGGCTACACCTTC. Variable domain in full (rest from reference TRBV7-6 and TRBJ1-2): GAGVSQSPRYKVTKRGQDVALRCDPISGHVSLYWYRQALGQGPEFLTYFNYEAQQDKSGLPNDRFSAERPEGSISTLTIQRTEQRDSAMYRCASSSERALQGRGGYTFGSGTRLTVV.

The chain employs TRBV5-1 and TRBJ2-6, with TRBD2 matching 7 bases. Germline trimming cut 0 bases from V and 0 bases from J; bases unmatched to any gene: 3. The germline gives CDR1 SGHRS, CDR2 YFSETQ. The CDR3 totals 17 residues. The CDR3 nucleotides read TGCGCCAGCAGCTTGGCGGGGGGATTCTCTGGGGCCAACGTCCTGACTTTC. Its translation is CASSLAGGFSGANVLTF.

The chain employs TRBV5-4 and TRBJ1-1; TRBD1 aligns across 7 bases. Trimming removed 4 bases from V and 9 bases from J; junction bases left unmatched: 12. This CDR3 is built from 14 residues. Germline values: CDR1 SGHNT, CDR2 YYREEE (reference sequence). CDR3 region: CASSLSGTVNQAFF. For the CDR3, the DNA is TGTGCCAGCAGCCTGTCCGGGACAGTAAATCAAGCTTTCTTT.

The genes are TRBV5-6 and TRBJ1-1; tentatively, D is TRBD1 (6 bases). The CDR3 loop spans 14 amino acids. The V end was cut by 0 bases, the J end by 4 bases, with 10 bases between. The germline gives CDR1 SGHDT, CDR2 YYEEEE. CDR3 region: CASSLGQATTEAFF. Written as DNA, the CDR3 is TGTGCCAGCAGCTTGGGACAGGCAACCACTGAAGCTTTCTTT.

The J gene is TRBJ2-7, the V gene TRBV10-1; 7 nucleotides match TRBD2. J lost 7 bases, V lost 4 bases, and 4 bases had no gene match. The CDR3 sequence is 12 residues long. Germline V gene data show CDR1 as WNHNN and CDR2 as SYGVQD (reference sequence). The DNA of the CDR3 is TGCGCCAGCAGTGCGGGAGGAGGGGAGCAGTACTTC. Translating it yields CASSAGGGEQYF.